The TCR beta chain under discussion was sequenced for a study of human T cells and chemical hapten exposure (dated by TCRdb to about 2021). Turning to the overall study: For sensitization, 2% DPC in acetone was applied to a roughly 2 cm by roughly 2 cm area of upper inner arm skin. Blood was sampled from patients pre-sensitization (week 0) and at 2, 6 and about 24 weeks after DPC sensitization. Patch testing was done on the upper back using Finn chambers containing 0.01% DPC, and results were scored after 6 days according to International Contact Dermatitis Research Group standards. Libraries were pooled for sequencing, and per-sample TCR yields varied mainly because of small differences in library volumes within the pool. In alopecia patients, the study followed how the peripheral blood TCR repertoire changed in vivo over primary and secondary sensitization to diphenylcyclopropenone (DPC), a hapten. Around 29 alopecia patients provided blood for TCR sequencing at one to four time points (pre-sensitization, 2, 6 and 24 weeks). The patient cohort, mostly female, included alopecia areata with under or over 50% scalp involvement, alopecia totalis and alopecia universalis. Weekly therapeutic DPC doses were additionally applied to the scalp of patients throughout the roughly 23-week study period.

The paper as a whole reports these results and caveats: No change with DPC sensitization was found in the number of TCRs above 1 in 1000 frequency, and no evidence of global repertoire structure alterations was found. All patients had alopecia, a presumed autoimmune disease, so their immune response might differ from that of healthy individuals. After repeated subsampling, the strength of the expansion versus patch-test correlation and the threshold at which it became significant changed. Significantly more large CDR3 similarity clusters were formed by expanded TCRs than by pre-sensitization or healthy control sets, consistent with antigen-driven responses. The number of PT1 expanded TCRs positively correlated with patch test score, significant at thresholds 8, 16 and 32 but not 4.

Receptor amplification or capture employed RACE. TCRdb shows the sequencer as NextSeq 500. During library preparation, unique molecular identifiers were attached to individual cDNA molecules so that TCRs could be counted in a quantitative, reproducible way. For every blood RNA sample, sequencing covered both the TCR alpha and TCR beta chains. From the authors' description of their analysis: A median of around 100,000 TCRs per sample was observed, with a range of roughly 23,224 to 700,000. The Decombinator software suite was used to annotate V, J and CDR3 in the TCR reads. Every sample was subsampled to the same number of TCRs (28,000) for the PS versus PT1 abundance plots. Expanded TCRs were defined as absent before sensitization and observed at least eight times at the 2-week time point. Starting from the raw public reads, TCRdb applied fastp trimming at Q25, assembled clones with MiXCR and retained in-frame beta chains. A single entry per CDR3 protein holds the most common genes and DNA from its merged rows. In this record, the V and J calls reflect TCRdb's handling and not the investigators' own analysis. The sample yields fewer than 300,000 distinct CDR3 sequences; around 7% were counted once. Less than 1.5% of the sample is in the top ten clones.

The germline ends are 9 bases apart after V is trimmed by 0 bases and J by 7 bases. The CDR3 spans 14 residues, from the cysteine through the phenylalanine. The CDR3 DNA has 42 bases and is translated from base 1. The germline V gene provides CDR1 MRHNA and CDR2 SNTAGT. This clonotype was seen more than once but under ten times. Its target antigen remains unknown. Within one base of it there is no much larger clone, and no base qualities were kept. According to the study, the label for this sample's time point signals: pre-sensitization, week 0. The treatment or condition label corresponds to: therapeutic diphenylcyclopropenone sensitization with weekly scalp DPC. At each patch-test visit, blood was drawn before the patch test was applied. Patients were considered eligible if aged 18 to 70, diagnosed with alopecia and deemed suitable for DPC therapy, and patients were excluded if pregnant. Total RNA was extracted from unfractionated whole blood collected in Tempus Blood RNA tubes.

The chain is assembled from TRBV6-4 and TRBJ2-2, with the D segment identity uncertain. This material consisted of whole blood, taken in connection with sensitization to the hapten diphenylcyclopropenone (DPC). The sequence came from a man aged 18 to 29 with alopecia areata. Some clones in this sample may be carry-over from other donors' samples. The CDR3 reads as follows: CASSDSISGGELFF. The DNA sequence is as follows: TGTGCCAGCAGTGACTCGATATCTGGCGGGGAGCTGTTTTTT.